This T cell receptor (beta chain) was found in a study of blood T cell repertoires in COVID-19. At the level of the study: From T cells, B-cell-depleted T cells, or PBMCs came the material, which was cDNA or gDNA.

Authors' analysis steps: The assay estimated nucleated cells by amplifying reference gene primers. Clones were sequenced by immunoSEQ multiplex PCR, and TCRdb holds only the in-frame ones, with some missing. The DNA was the basis for D and trimming; V, J and clone size are from that table. Among roughly 150,000 clones listed, approximately 80% were seen once. The CDR3 runs to 16 residues. Per germline, CDR1 MGHDK and CDR2 SYGVNS. Between the trimmed V and J ends, which lost 5 bases and 2 bases, there was a span of 19 bases. V gene TRBV25-1 combines with J gene TRBJ2-7, with a weak D call TRBD1 (6 bases). The origin of this receptor is a woman older than 75 with acute or convalescent COVID-19. The sample consisted of peripheral blood. CDR3 in DNA: TGTGCCAGCAGTCCCCGCGGTGGGGGCCTACCCTACGAGCAGTACTTC. It codes for CASSPRGGGLPYEQYF.